The table lists the clone carrying this T cell receptor (beta chain) with many counts. In building TCR beta libraries, iRepertoire HTBI primers were used together with Arm-PCR of CDR3 regions. Each CDR3 protein gets one entry after TCRdb re-called the multiplex PCR reads with MiXCR. The data show 540,000 or so distinct CDR3 sequences, roughly 13% seen once. CDR1 and CDR2 (germline): SEHNR, FQNEAQ (reference sequence). The length of the CDR3 is 14 residues. V lost 5 bases and J lost 2, with 13 bases in between. This entry belongs to a study of regulatory T cells in long-lasting Graves disease. Time point reported: newly diagnosed GD, antithyroid drugs for less than 3 months. Generation of the TCR library employed RNA extracted from PBMCs. Around 8.2 milliliters of peripheral blood were drawn into EDTA tubes. These data were also reused for a study on T cells in Graves' hyperthyroidism and ophthalmopathy.

The chain carries TRBV7-9 and TRBJ2-7, with a weak D call TRBD1 (6 bases). This receptor was identified in a man younger than 45 with Graves disease. Sample: peripheral blood mononuclear cells (PBMCs), taken at new diagnosis, from a patient treated with antithyroid drugs. The CDR3 coding sequence is TGTGCCAGCAGCCACCGACAGGTTACCTACGAGCAGTACTTC. Its protein is CASSHRQVTYEQYF.